This entry describes one T cell receptor (beta chain). The CDR3 totals 13 residues. Germline values: CDR1 SQVTM, CDR2 ANQGSEA. The V end lost 4 bases, the J end lost 3 bases, and 12 bases lay between the germline ends. For CDR3 and TCR beta VDJ profiling, genomic DNA was the template used. One entry per CDR3 protein results from TCRdb running MiXCR on the reads. There are 90,000 to 150,000 distinct CDR3 sequences in the sample; 55% to 70% occur only once, and roughly 30% lies in the top ten. Patients chosen for sequencing had shown CD8+CD57+ cell expansion by flow cytometry. The data were taken from a study of CD8+CD57+ T cells in acquired aplastic anemia.

The sequenced sample was sorted CD4+, CD8+, or CD8+CD57+ T cells (not recorded which) from PBMCs. The origin of this receptor is a human donor with aplastic anemia. The chain joins TRBV29-1 to TRBJ1-1; D might be TRBD1 (6 bases). The CDR3 region has the DNA TGCAGCGTTGCTAGGGGGTCGTACACTGAAGCTTTCTTT. The encoded protein is CSVARGSYTEAFF.